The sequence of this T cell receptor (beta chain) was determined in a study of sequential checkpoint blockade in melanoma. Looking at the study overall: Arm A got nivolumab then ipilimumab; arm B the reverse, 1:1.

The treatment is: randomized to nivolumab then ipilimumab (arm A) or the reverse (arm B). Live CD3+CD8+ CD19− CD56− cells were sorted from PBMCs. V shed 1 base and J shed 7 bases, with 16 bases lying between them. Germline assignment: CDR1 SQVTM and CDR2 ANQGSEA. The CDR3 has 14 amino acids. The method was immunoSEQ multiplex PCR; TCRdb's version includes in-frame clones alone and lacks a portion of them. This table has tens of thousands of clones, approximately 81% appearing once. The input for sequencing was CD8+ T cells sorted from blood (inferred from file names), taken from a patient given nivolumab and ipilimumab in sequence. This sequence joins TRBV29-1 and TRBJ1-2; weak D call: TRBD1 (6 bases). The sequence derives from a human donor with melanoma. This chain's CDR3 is CSVEVRGREGGYTF. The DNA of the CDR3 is TGCAGCGTTGAAGTCAGGGGCAGGGAAGGTGGCTACACCTTC.